The source of this T cell receptor (beta chain) is a study of cytomegalovirus exposure and HLA in healthy donors. Study context: Earlier, almost 120 million unique TCR beta sequences were recovered from roughly 170 million T cells by an analysis. Study results and caveats: Most subjects had HLA-A and HLA-B alleles reportedly predicted accurately by TCR beta sequences.

In the PCR, 60 Vbeta and 13 Jbeta primers were used. TCRdb keeps only in-frame clones here, not all; method: immunoSEQ multiplex PCR. The sample has roughly 150,000 clones; 70% to 80% are singletons. This clone was found once. No antigen is known for it. The CDR3 has 15 residues. V was cut by 4 bases and J by 0 bases, with 10 bases left in between. Germline CDR1 and CDR2: MNHNS and SASEGT. The V gene is TRBV6-1, the J gene TRBJ1-5, with a weak D call TRBD1 (5 bases). The sample was PBMCs. The receptor was isolated from a man between 50 and 59 years old in good health and CMV-seropositive. The CDR3 region has the DNA TGTGCCAGCAGTGTGACAGCCTATAGCAATCAGCCCCAGCATTTT. As protein: CASSVTAYSNQPQHF.